This T cell receptor (beta chain) comes out of a study of PD-1 blockade in classical Hodgkin lymphoma. Points from the study as a whole: Those starting nivolumab under 1 year post-ASCT were excluded.

Germline values: CDR1 MDHEN, CDR2 SYDVKM. This CDR3 is built from 14 residues. V lost 3 bases and J lost 2, with 7 bases in between. Every patient relapsed after autologous stem cell transplantation, and brentuximab vedotin exposure varied. A word on this clone: Its antigen remains unknown.

The repertoire was sequenced with immunoSEQ multiplex PCR; TCRdb's copy has only in-frame clones and lacks some. The table includes about 75,000 clones, 85% to 95% detected once. The source is a human donor with classical Hodgkin lymphoma. Sequences were derived from peripheral blood mononuclear cells (PBMCs), sampled at baseline. This rearrangement joins TRBV28 to TRBJ1-4, with no clear D. The CDR3 DNA follows: TGTGCCAGCAGTTTTCCGGGCACTAATGAAAAACTGTTTTTT. Its protein is CASSFPGTNEKLFF.